This T cell receptor (beta chain) emerged from a study of neurological immune-mediated disorders. Study-wide results and caveats: Across subjects, expanded clones had no CDR3 amino acid sequences in common, pointing to private repertoires in all groups.

This clonotype was picked up many times. Its antigen is unidentified. This CDR3 has 13 residues. Trimming left V 3 bases short and J 4 bases short, with 9 bases between. The germline gives CDR1 LGHNA, CDR2 YSLEER. TCRdb recomputed calls from the 5' RACE reads with MiXCR, one row per CDR3 protein. The sample consists of more than 45,000 distinct CDR3 sequences, about an eighth of them appearing once. The chain uses TRBV4-3 and TRBJ1-1, with TRBD1 as a possible D gene (5 bases). This sequence originates from a man aged 55 to 70 in good health. Sequenced material: PBMCs. The CDR3 loop reads CASSQKGVTEAFF. In DNA, the CDR3 is TGCGCCAGCAGCCAGAAAGGGGTCACTGAAGCTTTCTTT.